This note documents a single T cell receptor (beta chain) sequence. The data are from a study of technical replicates of blood from a few donors. The CDR3 totals 16 residues. Germline assignment: CDR1 SGHRS and CDR2 YFSETQ. V lost 0 bases to trimming and J lost 1 base, with 13 bases between them. Sequencing was performed with immunoSEQ multiplex PCR; in TCRdb, only in-frame clones are kept and a portion is missing. The data contain 12,000 or so clones, about 95% of them seen just once; the ten biggest clones take up approximately 6.3%. This rearrangement joins TRBV5-1 to TRBJ1-1; weak D call: TRBD1 (6 bases). The specimen sequenced was PBMCs. The receptor comes from a human donor in good health. CDR3 nucleotide sequence: TGCGCCAGCAGCTTGGTCGCAGGGGCCCCGAACACTGAAGCTTTCTTT. Encoded protein: CASSLVAGAPNTEAFF.